Listed here are 18 T cell receptor beta chains from one sample, sequenced in a study of identical twins. TCRdb re-derived calls from the 5' RACE reads in MiXCR, one entry per CDR3 protein. This sample has under 1 million distinct CDR3 sequences; 10% to 15% occur once, and the top ten carry about 1.6%. The sample also formed part of further work on yellow fever vaccine responses in identical twins.

Source material: PBMCs. The receptors derive from a woman between 18 and 30 years old in good health.

The chain recombines TRBV5-4 with TRBJ2-3; 11 bases fit TRBD2. The CDR3 is 16 amino acids. CDR1 and CDR2 (germline): SGHNT, YYREEE (reference sequence). Trimming cost V 3 bases and J 1 base; bases outside gene matches: 4. The CDR3 reads CASSSGLAAGTDTQYF. The CDR3 nucleotides read TGTGCCAGCAGCTCGGGACTAGCGGCCGGCACAGATACGCAGTATTTT.

This clonotype was seen at least ten times. The gene calls are TRBV28 and TRBJ2-2; 8 nucleotides line up with TRBD2. J gave up 6 bases and V 2 bases, and 11 bases lay outside the gene matches. The CDR3 has 17 amino acids. Germline V lookup: CDR1 MDHEN, CDR2 SYDVKM. The CDR3 sequence: CASSLRPSGGPAGELFF. The CDR3 DNA reads as TGTGCCAGCAGTTTAAGGCCTTCGGGAGGGCCGGCCGGGGAGCTGTTTTTT.

This clonotype was seen a handful of times. The chain joins TRBV12-3 or TRBV12-4 to TRBJ2-3, with a possible D match to TRBD1 (5 bases). Trimming removed 3 bases at V and 9 bases at J, with 13 bases between. The CDR3 is made up of 13 amino acids. The DNA of the CDR3 is TGTGCCAGCAGTTTCCAACAGGACGGCACGCAGTATTTT. Protein product: CASSFQQDGTQYF.

This clonotype was observed a handful of times. The chain links TRBV5-6 to TRBJ2-7, with D hard to call. CDR3 length: 17 amino acids. CDR1 is SGHDT and CDR2 is YYEEEE in the germline V gene. The ends were cut back, 0 bases at V and 5 bases at J, with 21 bases in the middle. The CDR3 loop is CASSLEPQRRFSHEQYV. The CDR3 DNA reads as TGTGCCAGCAGCTTGGAACCCCAACGGAGATTTTCTCACGAGCAGTACGTC.

This clonotype was observed at least ten times. The chain links TRBV12-3 or TRBV12-4 to TRBJ1-4; D unclear. Trimming removed 4 bases from V and 7 bases from J, with 10 bases in between. This CDR3 is built from 13 residues. CDR3 in amino acids: CASSSGLGEKLFF. Here the CDR3 DNA reads TGTGCCAGCAGTTCCGGCCTAGGTGAAAAACTGTTTTTT.

This clonotype was recorded many times. V usage is TRBV5-1 and J usage is TRBJ2-1, with a tentative D call TRBD1 (6 bases). Trimming removed 0 bases at V and 8 bases at J, with 15 bases between. Germline loops: CDR1 SGHRS, CDR2 YFSETQ. The CDR3 loop spans 15 amino acids. CDR3 amino acids: CASSLVFGSGDEQFF. DNA for the CDR3: TGCGCCAGCAGCTTGGTATTCGGGTCAGGGGATGAGCAGTTCTTC.

This chain's CDR3 is CSASLAGKNIQYF. CDR3 in DNA: TGCAGTGCTAGTCTAGCGGGGAAAAACATTCAGTACTTC. V gene TRBV20-1 combines with J gene TRBJ2-4, with 9 nucleotides matching TRBD2. V lost 3 bases, J lost 4 bases, and 1 base stayed unmatched. Germline V gene data show CDR1 as DFQATT and CDR2 as SNEGSKA (reference sequence). The CDR3 loop spans 13 amino acids.

This chain links TRBV27 with TRBJ2-7, with D tentatively TRBD2 (6 bases). The CDR3 extends over 15 amino acids. Germline V gene data show CDR1 as MNHEY and CDR2 as SMNVEV (reference sequence). V lost 5 bases and J 5 bases, leaving 19 bases between the germline ends. Here the CDR3 reads CASSGSAGRPNEQYF. The DNA for the CDR3 is TGTGCCAGCAGTGGTTCCGCGGGACGGCCTAACGAGCAGTACTTC.

V is TRBV27 and J is TRBJ2-7, with unresolved D. V was clipped by 6 bases and J by 2 bases, with 17 bases between them. Germline V gene sequence: CDR1 MNHEY, CDR2 SMNVEV (reference sequence). The CDR3 runs 15 residues. CDR3 coding DNA: TGTGCCAGCAGATATATCGGGTCAGACACCTACGAGCAGTACTTC. Protein: CASRYIGSDTYEQYF.

This clonotype has a handful of counts. J is TRBJ2-5 and V is TRBV7-9; D is unclear. Trimming removed 1 base from V and 3 bases from J, with 6 bases in between. CDR3 length: 13 amino acids. Germline V CDR1 and CDR2: SEHNR, FQNEAQ (reference sequence). CDR3 loop: CASSLGSKETQYF. The CDR3 region has the DNA TGTGCCAGCAGCTTAGGGTCCAAAGAGACCCAGTACTTC. Using reference TRBV7-9 and TRBJ2-5 for the parts outside the CDR3, the full variable domain is DTGVSQNPRHKITKRGQNVTFRCDPISEHNRLYWYRQTLGQGPEFLTYFQNEAQLEKSRLLSDRFSAERPKGSFSTLEIQRTEQGDSAMYLCASSLGSKETQYFGPGTRLLVL.

In its sample, this clonotype was seen many times. The chain is built from TRBV20-1 and TRBJ2-1, with 12 positions matching TRBD1. The CDR3 has 18 amino acids. CDR1 is DFQATT and CDR2 is SNEGSKA in the germline V gene (reference sequence). The V segment lost 1 base and the J segment 0 bases; nucleotides outside the gene matches: 7. The CDR3 nucleotides are TGCAGTGCTAGAGTGGGGACAGGGGGCGCGGGCTCCTACAATGAGCAGTTCTTC. Encoded protein: CSARVGTGGAGSYNEQFF.

This clonotype occurred a few times. The rearrangement links TRBV6-6 to TRBJ1-6; 10 bases agree with TRBD1. The CDR3 runs 12 residues. Germline CDR1 MNHNY, CDR2 SVGAGI (reference sequence). V gave up 10 bases and J gave up 7 bases; unmatched junction bases: 1. The CDR3 nucleotides are TGTGCCACGACAGGGGGCAATTCACCCCTCCACTTT. The encoded protein is CATTGGNSPLHF.

The J gene is TRBJ2-1, the V gene TRBV24-1; D uncertain. V was cut by 2 bases and J by 3 bases, with 7 bases left in between. This CDR3 comprises 14 residues. The germline V gene encodes CDR1 KGHDR and CDR2 SFDVKD. CDR3 nucleotide sequence: TGTGCCACCAGTGATTATAGCAGCTACAATGAGCAGTTCTTC. It encodes CATSDYSSYNEQFF.

This clonotype was recorded many times. The junction departs from the called germline gene at one end, perhaps through a read error. The gene calls are TRBV5-1 and TRBJ2-5; possibly TRBD1 or TRBD2 for D (5 bases each). Per germline, CDR1 SGHRS and CDR2 YFSETQ. The CDR3 has 15 amino acids. For the CDR3, the DNA is TGTGCCAGCAGCTTACGGCGAGGGGCAGGAGAGACCCAGTACTTC. Amino acids: CASSLRRGAGETQYF.

This sequence joins TRBV11-3 and TRBJ2-1; D is unresolved. From germline, CDR1 is SGHNT and CDR2 YENEEA. V was pared by 0 bases and J by 10 bases, with 10 bases between. This CDR3 is built from 13 residues. The CDR3 is CASSLDPVGEQFF. The CDR3 DNA follows: TGTGCCAGCAGCTTAGATCCGGTGGGGGAGCAGTTCTTC.

J is TRBJ1-4 and V is TRBV10-3; D remains unclear. The V and J ends lost 5 bases and 8 bases respectively, with 9 bases between them. This CDR3 spans 12 amino acids. The germline V gene encodes CDR1 ENHRY and CDR2 SYGVKD. CDR3 sequence: CAISPGGEKLFF. CDR3 coding DNA: TGTGCCATCAGTCCCGGAGGGGAAAAACTGTTTTTT.

This clonotype was recorded at least ten times. This chain uses TRBV7-9 with TRBJ1-1; unclear D gene. CDR3 length: 12 residues. Trimming shortened V by 4 bases and J by 4 bases, and 7 bases separated the two germline ends. Germline assignment: CDR1 SEHNR and CDR2 FQNEAQ (reference sequence). This chain's CDR3 is CASSSLSTEAFF. CDR3 DNA: TGTGCCAGCAGCTCACTATCCACTGAAGCTTTCTTT.

The chain carries TRBV29-1 and TRBJ2-5; D is perhaps TRBD1 (7 bases). Trimming removed 4 bases from V and 2 bases from J, with 14 bases in between. Germline loops: CDR1 SQVTM, CDR2 ANQGSEA. The CDR3 loop spans 14 amino acids. CDR3 nucleotide sequence: TGCAGCGTTGTCGCGACAGGGAGGCAAGAGACCCAGTACTTC. Its translation: CSVVATGRQETQYF.